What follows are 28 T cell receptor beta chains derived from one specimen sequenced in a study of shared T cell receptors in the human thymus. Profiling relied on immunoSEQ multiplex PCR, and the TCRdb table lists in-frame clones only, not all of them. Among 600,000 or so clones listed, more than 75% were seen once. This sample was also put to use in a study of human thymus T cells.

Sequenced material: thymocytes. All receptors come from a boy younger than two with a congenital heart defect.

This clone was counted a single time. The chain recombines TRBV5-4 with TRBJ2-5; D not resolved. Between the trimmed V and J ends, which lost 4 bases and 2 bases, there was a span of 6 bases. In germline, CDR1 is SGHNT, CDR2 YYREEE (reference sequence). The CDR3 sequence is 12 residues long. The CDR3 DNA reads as TGTGCCAGCAGCCCGGAGCAAGAGACCCAGTACTTC. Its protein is CASSPEQETQYF.

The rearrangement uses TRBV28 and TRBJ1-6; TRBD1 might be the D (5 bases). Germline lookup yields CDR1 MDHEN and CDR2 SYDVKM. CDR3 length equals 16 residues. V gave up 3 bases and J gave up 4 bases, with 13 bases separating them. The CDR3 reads CASSFSQVPYNSPLHF. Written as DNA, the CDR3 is TGTGCCAGCAGTTTCTCACAGGTTCCATATAATTCACCCCTCCACTTT.

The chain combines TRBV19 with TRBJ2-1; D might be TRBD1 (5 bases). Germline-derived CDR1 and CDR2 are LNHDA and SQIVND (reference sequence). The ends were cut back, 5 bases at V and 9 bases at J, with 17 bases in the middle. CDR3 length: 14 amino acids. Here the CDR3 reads CASSARGGQGEQFF. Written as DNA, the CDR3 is TGTGCCAGTAGTGCCCGTGGTGGGCAGGGTGAGCAGTTCTTC.

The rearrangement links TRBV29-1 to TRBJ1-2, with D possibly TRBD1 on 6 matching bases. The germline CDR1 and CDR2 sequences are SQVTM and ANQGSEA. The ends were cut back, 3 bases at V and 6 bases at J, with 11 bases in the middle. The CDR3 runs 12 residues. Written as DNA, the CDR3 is TGCAGCGTTGACAGGGGCTGGCATGGCTACACCTTC. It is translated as CSVDRGWHGYTF. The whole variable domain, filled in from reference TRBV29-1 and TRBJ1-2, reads SAVISQKPSRDICQRGTSLTIQCQVDSQVTMMFWYRQQPGQSLTLIATANQGSEATYESGFVIDKFPISRPNLTFSTLTVSNMSPEDSSIYLCSVDRGWHGYTFGSGTRLTVV.

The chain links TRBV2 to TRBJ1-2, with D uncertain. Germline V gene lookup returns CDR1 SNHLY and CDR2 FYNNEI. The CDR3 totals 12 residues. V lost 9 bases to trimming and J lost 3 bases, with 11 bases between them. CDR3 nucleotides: TGTGCCAGTTCCGGGAAATACTATGGCTACACCTTC. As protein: CASSGKYYGYTF.

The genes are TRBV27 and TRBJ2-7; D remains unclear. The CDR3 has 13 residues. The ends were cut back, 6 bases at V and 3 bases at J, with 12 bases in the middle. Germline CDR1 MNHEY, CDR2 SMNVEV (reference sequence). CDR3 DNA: TGTGCCAGCAGGGGCCTTCTCCTCTACGAGCAGTACTTC. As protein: CASRGLLLYEQYF.

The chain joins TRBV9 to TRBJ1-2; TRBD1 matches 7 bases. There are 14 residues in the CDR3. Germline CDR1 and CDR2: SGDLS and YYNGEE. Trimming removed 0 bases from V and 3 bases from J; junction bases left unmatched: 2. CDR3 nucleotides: TGTGCCAGCAGCGTAGGTGGGACAGACTATGGCTACACCTTC. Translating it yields CASSVGGTDYGYTF.

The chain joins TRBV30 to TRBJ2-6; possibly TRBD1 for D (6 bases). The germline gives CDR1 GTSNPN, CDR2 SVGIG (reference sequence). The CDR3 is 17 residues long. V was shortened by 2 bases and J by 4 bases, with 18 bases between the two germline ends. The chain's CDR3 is CAWSPSAGTQGANVLTF. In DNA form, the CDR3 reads TGTGCCTGGAGTCCCTCGGCCGGGACACAAGGGGCCAACGTCCTGACTTTC. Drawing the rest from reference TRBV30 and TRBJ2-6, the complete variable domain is SQTIHQWPATLVQPVGSPLSLECTVEGTSNPNLYWYRQAAGRGLQLLFYSVGIGQISSEVPQNLSASRPQDRQFILSSKKLLLSDSGFYLCAWSPSAGTQGANVLTFGAGSRLTVL.

CDR3 in DNA: TGCGCCAGCAGCCATCTAGGTGACGAGACCCAGTACTTC. Translation gives CASSHLGDETQYF. The chain is built from TRBV4-3 and TRBJ2-5; D remains unclear. This CDR3 is built from 13 residues. Germline lookup yields CDR1 LGHNA and CDR2 YSLEER. Trimming pared 3 bases from V and 5 bases from J, leaving 10 bases between.

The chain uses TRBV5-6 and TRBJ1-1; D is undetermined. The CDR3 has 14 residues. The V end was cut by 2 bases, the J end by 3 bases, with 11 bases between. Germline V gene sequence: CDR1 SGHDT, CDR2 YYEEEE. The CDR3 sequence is CASSFPNSDTEAFF. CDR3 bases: TGTGCCAGCAGCTTTCCCAACTCGGACACTGAAGCTTTCTTT.

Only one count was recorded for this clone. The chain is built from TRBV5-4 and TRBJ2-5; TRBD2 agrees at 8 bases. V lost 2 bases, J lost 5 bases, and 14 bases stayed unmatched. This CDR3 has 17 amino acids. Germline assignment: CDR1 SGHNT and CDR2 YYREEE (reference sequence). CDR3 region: CASSFWGRGAASETQYF. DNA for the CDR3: TGTGCCAGCAGCTTTTGGGGGCGGGGGGCGGCTAGTGAGACCCAGTACTTC.

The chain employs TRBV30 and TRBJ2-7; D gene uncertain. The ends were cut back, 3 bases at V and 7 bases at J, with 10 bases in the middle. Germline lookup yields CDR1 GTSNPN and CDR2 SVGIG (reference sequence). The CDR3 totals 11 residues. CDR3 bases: TGTGCCTGGAGCCGAGGTGGAGAGCAGTACTTC. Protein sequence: CAWSRGGEQYF.

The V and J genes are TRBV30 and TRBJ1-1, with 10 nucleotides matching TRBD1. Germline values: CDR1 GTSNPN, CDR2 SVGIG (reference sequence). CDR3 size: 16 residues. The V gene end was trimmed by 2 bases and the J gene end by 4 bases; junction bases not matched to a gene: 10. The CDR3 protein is CAWSWDRGEGGTEAFF. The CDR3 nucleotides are TGTGCCTGGAGTTGGGACAGGGGCGAGGGGGGCACTGAAGCTTTCTTT.

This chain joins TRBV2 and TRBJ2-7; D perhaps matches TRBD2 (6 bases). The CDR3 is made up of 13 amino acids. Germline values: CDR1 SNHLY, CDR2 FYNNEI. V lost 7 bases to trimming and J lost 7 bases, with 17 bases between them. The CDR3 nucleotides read TGTGCCAGCAAAGGGACTGCCCTCTGGGAGCAGTACTTC. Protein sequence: CASKGTALWEQYF.

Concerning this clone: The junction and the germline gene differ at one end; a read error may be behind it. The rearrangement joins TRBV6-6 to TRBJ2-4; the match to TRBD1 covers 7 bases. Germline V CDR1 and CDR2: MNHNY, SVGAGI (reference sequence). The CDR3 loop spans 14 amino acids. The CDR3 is CASNYRGDKNIQYF. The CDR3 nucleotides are TGTGCCAGCAATTACAGGGGTGACAAAAACATTCAGTACTTC.

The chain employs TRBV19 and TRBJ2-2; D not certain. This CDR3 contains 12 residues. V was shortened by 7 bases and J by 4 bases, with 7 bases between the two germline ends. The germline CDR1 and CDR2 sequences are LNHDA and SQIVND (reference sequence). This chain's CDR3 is CASTTVTGELFF. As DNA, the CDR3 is TGTGCCAGTACTACGGTCACCGGGGAGCTGTTTTTT.

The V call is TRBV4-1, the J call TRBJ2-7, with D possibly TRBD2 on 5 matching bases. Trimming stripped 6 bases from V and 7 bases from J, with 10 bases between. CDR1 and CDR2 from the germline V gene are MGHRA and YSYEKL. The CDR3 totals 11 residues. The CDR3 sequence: CASSPTGEQYF. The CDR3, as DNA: TGCGCCAGCAGTCCCACGGGGGAGCAGTACTTC.

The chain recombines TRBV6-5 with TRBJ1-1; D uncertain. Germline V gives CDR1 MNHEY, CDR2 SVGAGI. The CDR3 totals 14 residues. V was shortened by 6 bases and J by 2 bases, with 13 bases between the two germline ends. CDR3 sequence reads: CASRRAGFNTEAFF. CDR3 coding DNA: TGTGCCAGCAGGAGGGCAGGATTTAACACTGAAGCTTTCTTT.

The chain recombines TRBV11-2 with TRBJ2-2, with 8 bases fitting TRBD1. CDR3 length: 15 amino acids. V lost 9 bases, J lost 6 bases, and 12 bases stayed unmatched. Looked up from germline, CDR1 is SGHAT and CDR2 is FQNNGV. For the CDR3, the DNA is TGTGCCAGTCCCCTAGAGCAGGGGGCGGCCGGGGAGCTGTTTTTT. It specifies CASPLEQGAAGELFF. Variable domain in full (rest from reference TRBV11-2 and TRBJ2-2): EAGVAQSPRYKIIEKRQSVAFWCNPISGHATLYWYQQILGQGPKLLIQFQNNGVVDDSQLPKDRFSAERLKGVDSTLKIQPAKLEDSAVYLCASPLEQGAAGELFFGEGSRLTVL.

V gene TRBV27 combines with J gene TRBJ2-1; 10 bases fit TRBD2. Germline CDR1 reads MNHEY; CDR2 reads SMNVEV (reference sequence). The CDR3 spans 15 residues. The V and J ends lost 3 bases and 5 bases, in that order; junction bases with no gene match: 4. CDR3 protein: CASSLPSGGNNEQFF. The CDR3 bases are TGTGCCAGCAGTTTGCCTAGCGGGGGAAACAATGAGCAGTTCTTC.

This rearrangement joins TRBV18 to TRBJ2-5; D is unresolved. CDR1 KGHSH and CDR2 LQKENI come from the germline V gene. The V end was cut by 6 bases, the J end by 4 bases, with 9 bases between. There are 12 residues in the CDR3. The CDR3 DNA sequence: TGTGCCAGCTCCCAGGTGGGAGAGACCCAGTACTTC. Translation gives CASSQVGETQYF.

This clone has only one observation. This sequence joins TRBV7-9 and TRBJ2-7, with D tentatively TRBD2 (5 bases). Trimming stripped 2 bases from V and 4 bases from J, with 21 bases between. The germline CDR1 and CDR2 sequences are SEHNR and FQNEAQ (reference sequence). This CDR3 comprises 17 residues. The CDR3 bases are TGTGCCAGCAGCTTACAGGACGATGGAGCGGACGCTTACGAGCAGTACTTC. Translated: CASSLQDDGADAYEQYF.

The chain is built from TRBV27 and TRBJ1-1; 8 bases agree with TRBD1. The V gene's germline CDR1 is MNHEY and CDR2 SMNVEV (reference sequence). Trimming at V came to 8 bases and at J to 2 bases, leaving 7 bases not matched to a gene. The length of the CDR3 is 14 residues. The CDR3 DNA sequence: TGTGCCAGCCGAAAACAGGGGGGAAACACTGAAGCTTTCTTT. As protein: CASRKQGGNTEAFF.

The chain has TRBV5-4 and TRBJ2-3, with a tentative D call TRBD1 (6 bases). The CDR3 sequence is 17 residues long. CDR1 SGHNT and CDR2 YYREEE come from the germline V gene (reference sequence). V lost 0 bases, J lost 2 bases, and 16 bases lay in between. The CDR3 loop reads CASSLAGIGTYTDTQYF. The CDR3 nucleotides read TGTGCCAGCAGCTTGGCTGGCATCGGGACATACACAGATACGCAGTATTTT.

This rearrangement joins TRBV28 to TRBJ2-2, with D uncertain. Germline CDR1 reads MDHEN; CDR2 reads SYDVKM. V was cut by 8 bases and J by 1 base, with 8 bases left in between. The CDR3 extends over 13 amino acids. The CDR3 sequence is CASLSVNTGELFF. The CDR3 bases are TGTGCCAGCCTCAGTGTGAACACCGGGGAGCTGTTTTTT.

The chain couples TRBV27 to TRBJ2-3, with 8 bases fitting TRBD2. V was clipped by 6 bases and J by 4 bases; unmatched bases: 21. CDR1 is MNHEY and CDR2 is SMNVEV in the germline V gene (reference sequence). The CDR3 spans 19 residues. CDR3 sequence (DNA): TGTGCCAGCAGCCGAGGACTAGCCCTACCCGATTGGGCCCCAGATACGCAGTATTTT. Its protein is CASSRGLALPDWAPDTQYF.

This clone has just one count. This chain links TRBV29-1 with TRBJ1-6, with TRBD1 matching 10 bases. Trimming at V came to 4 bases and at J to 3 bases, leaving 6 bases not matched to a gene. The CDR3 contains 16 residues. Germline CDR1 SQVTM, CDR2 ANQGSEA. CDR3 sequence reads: CSVGQGAGDYNSPLHF. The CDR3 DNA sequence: TGCAGCGTTGGACAGGGGGCCGGCGACTATAATTCACCCCTCCACTTT.

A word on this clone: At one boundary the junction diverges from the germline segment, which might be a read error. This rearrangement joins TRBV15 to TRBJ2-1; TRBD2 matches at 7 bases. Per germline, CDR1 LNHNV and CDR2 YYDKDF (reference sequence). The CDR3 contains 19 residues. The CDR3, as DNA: TGTGCCACCAGCCGAGAAACCCGGGAGGACCCCTTTGCCGACAATGAGCAGTTCTTC. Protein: CATSRETREDPFADNEQFF.